The rows below give T cell receptor beta chains drawn from one sample of a study of T-cell reconstitution after alpha-beta-depleted transplantation in children. TCRdb reprocessed the PCR reads via MiXCR and lists one record per CDR3 protein. Here the sample spans under 450,000 distinct CDR3 sequences, around 15% being singletons. This material consisted of PBMCs, mostly from graft donor cells, taken 360 days after TCRalphabeta/CD19-depleted stem cell transplant. These receptors originate from a boy in the first two years of life who had a stem cell transplant for Wiskott-Aldrich syndrome, so the T cells may come from the graft donor. Each CDR3 is given with its conserved first and last residue. A D gene is named only where the DNA matches it firmly. Only part of the rows carry a size: once, few, many, or a class if the clone is expanded.

v_gene	j_gene	d_gene	abundance	CDR3nt	CDR3aa
TRBV28	TRBJ2-7	-	-	TGTGCCAGCAGTTCAACTCTCCGGACCCGGAGCTTCTACGAGCAGTACTTC	CASSSTLRTRSFYEQYF
TRBV24-1	TRBJ2-4	TRBD1	few	TGTGCCACCAGTGATTCCTACAGGGGCGATCTAGCCAAAAACATTCAGTACTTC	CATSDSYRGDLAKNIQYF
TRBV5-1	TRBJ2-2	-	few	TGCGCCAGCAGCCCAAAGACCGGGGAGCTGTTTTTT	CASSPKTGELFF
TRBV4-1	TRBJ2-3	TRBD2	-	TGCGCCAGCAGCCAAGGGACTAGCGGAGCTATTTTCTCTAGCACAGATACGCAGTATTTT	CASSQGTSGAIFSSTDTQYF
TRBV24-1	TRBJ2-1	-	few	TGTGCCACCAGTGACCCAGACCGGCCGAGGCAGTTCTTC	CATSDPDRPRQFF
TRBV2	TRBJ2-3	-	-	TGTGCCAGCAGTGAGACGGCAGGGGCAGATACGCAGTATTTT	CASSETAGADTQYF
TRBV14	TRBJ1-3	-	few	TGTGCCAGCAGCCGGACAAGGCTCTCTGGAAACACCATATATTTT	CASSRTRLSGNTIYF
TRBV20-1	TRBJ2-2	TRBD1	few	TGCAGTGCTAGATCCAGACAGGGATCCCCCACCGGGGAGCTGTTTTTT	CSARSRQGSPTGELFF
TRBV5-1	TRBJ2-7	TRBD1	-	TGCGCCAGCAGCCAAACCCCGGGACAGAGAACCTACGAGCAGTACTTC	CASSQTPGQRTYEQYF
TRBV7-8	TRBJ2-7	-	few	TGTGCCAGCAGCTTAAGGACAGGGAGGGGACTTTACGAGCAGTACTTC	CASSLRTGRGLYEQYF
TRBV5-1	TRBJ2-3	TRBD1	-	TGCGCCAGCAGCCCCAGGACAGGGCCGGACGCAGATACGCAGTATTTT	CASSPRTGPDADTQYF